Each of the 5 T cell receptor beta chains below was sequenced from the same sample in a study of T cell repertoires in ileal Crohn's disease. TCRdb's copy holds only in-frame clones and misses some; the assay was immunoSEQ multiplex PCR. The table shows about 7,400 clones, with roughly 76% occurring only once. Material: ileal tissue. The receptor source for this set is an adult with Crohn's disease.

The chain uses TRBV29-1 and TRBJ1-5; possible D gene TRBD1, 6 bases. Germline CDR1 SQVTM, CDR2 ANQGSEA. Trimming stripped 7 bases from V and 3 bases from J, with 13 bases between. The CDR3 has 13 amino acids. CDR3 in amino acids: CSALGQPNQPQHF. The CDR3 DNA reads TGCAGCGCCTTAGGACAGCCCAATCAGCCCCAGCATTTT.

This rearrangement joins TRBV29-1 to TRBJ2-1, with 8 bases fitting TRBD2. The CDR3 is 14 residues long. V gave up 5 bases and J gave up 3 bases; unmatched junction bases: 6. Per the germline V gene, CDR1 is SQVTM and CDR2 is ANQGSEA. This CDR3 is CSVSGREVYNEQFF. The CDR3 DNA sequence: TGCAGCGTTTCTGGGCGGGAGGTCTACAATGAGCAGTTCTTC.

The chain employs TRBV11-2 and TRBJ2-7, with 8 bases fitting TRBD1. The V gene end was trimmed by 3 bases and the J gene end by 6 bases; junction bases not matched to a gene: 4. CDR1 SGHAT and CDR2 FQNNGV come from the germline V gene. This CDR3 spans 13 amino acids. The CDR3 nucleotides are TGTGCCAGCAGCTTTCAGGGGGCTGGCGAGCAGTACTTC. It translates to CASSFQGAGEQYF.

The chain recombines TRBV6-1 with TRBJ2-7; D uncertain. From germline, CDR1 is MNHNS and CDR2 SASEGT. This CDR3 comprises 15 residues. Between the trimmed V and J ends, which lost 3 bases and 2 bases, there was a span of 14 bases. The CDR3 loop reads CASSEVRRHPYEQYF. In DNA, the CDR3 is TGTGCCAGCAGTGAGGTGAGACGACACCCCTACGAGCAGTACTTC.

In its sample, this clone was seen once. CDR3 DNA sequence: TGTGCCAGCAGTGAAGCGGGGTGGGGGGGCACTGAAGCTTTCTTT. Translated: CASSEAGWGGTEAFF. The J gene is TRBJ1-1, the V gene TRBV6-1; tentatively, D is TRBD1 (5 bases). CDR1 MNHNS and CDR2 SASEGT come from the germline V gene. This CDR3 has 15 amino acids. V lost 0 bases to trimming and J lost 4 bases, with 12 bases between them.